These 31 T cell receptor beta chains originate from one sample sequenced in a study of CD8 T cells in ankylosing spondylitis. Regarding the study as a whole: One TCR beta motif, made up of roughly eight highly homologous variants, appeared characteristic of ankylosing spondylitis blood.

TCRdb reprocessed the 5' RACE reads with MiXCR, giving one entry per CDR3 protein. The repertoire holds some 700,000 distinct CDR3 sequences, with roughly 19% as singletons. No cognate antigen is known for these TCRs. Sequenced sample: blood, either unsorted or a sorted T cell fraction (not recorded which). The source of these receptors is a male donor with ankylosing spondylitis.

V gene TRBV10-3 combines with J gene TRBJ1-6; D possibly corresponds to TRBD1 (5 bases). Trimming pared 8 bases from V and 8 bases from J, leaving 10 bases between. Germline-derived CDR1 and CDR2 are ENHRY and SYGVKD. This CDR3 comprises 12 residues. CDR3 amino acids: CAIGRGDSPLHF. CDR3 sequence (DNA): TGTGCCATCGGGAGGGGCGATTCACCCCTCCACTTT.

The V and J genes are TRBV3-1 and TRBJ2-1, with 10 bases that match TRBD2. CDR1 is LGHDT and CDR2 is YNNKEL in the germline V gene (reference sequence). The V and J ends lost 0 bases and 4 bases, in that order; junction bases with no gene match: 3. This CDR3 is 16 amino acids long. CDR3 residues: CASSQERLAGYNEQFF. CDR3 bases: TGTGCCAGCAGCCAAGAACGACTAGCGGGTTACAATGAGCAGTTCTTC.

This chain joins TRBV12-3 or TRBV12-4 and TRBJ1-1; 7 bases agree with TRBD1. The CDR3 is 15 residues long. V was clipped by 5 bases and J by 5 bases; unmatched bases: 11. The CDR3 sequence is CASSQWTGGTTEAFF. The DNA for the CDR3 is TGTGCCAGCAGTCAGTGGACAGGTGGAACGACTGAAGCTTTCTTT.

This clonotype was observed many times. This sequence joins TRBV7-9 and TRBJ1-1; unclear D gene. Germline assignment: CDR1 SEHNR and CDR2 FQNEAQ (reference sequence). The germline V and J ends were trimmed by 5 bases and 7 bases, with 20 bases remaining between them. The CDR3 has 15 residues. The CDR3 sequence is CASSARLGSTGEAFF. In nucleotides, the CDR3 is TGTGCCAGCAGCGCAAGATTGGGTAGTACGGGTGAAGCTTTCTTT.

This chain joins TRBV11-2 and TRBJ1-2; D unresolved. This CDR3 has 11 amino acids. CDR1 and CDR2 from the germline V gene are SGHAT and FQNNGV. V was pared by 10 bases and J by 8 bases, with 14 bases between. The CDR3 DNA is TGTGCCACCCCAACCGGGGTCGGCTACACCTTC. Translation gives CATPTGVGYTF.

The chain links TRBV7-9 to TRBJ1-4, with 9 bases identical to TRBD1. The germline CDR1 and CDR2 sequences are SEHNR and FQNEAQ (reference sequence). With V trimmed by 5 bases and J by 1 base, 8 bases remained unmatched. The CDR3 contains 17 residues. The CDR3 loop reads CASSPRDRVRTNEKLFF. The CDR3 DNA follows: TGTGCCAGCAGCCCACGGGACAGGGTGCGAACTAATGAAAAACTGTTTTTT.

The V and J genes are TRBV20-1 and TRBJ2-7, with a tentative D call TRBD1 (6 bases). The germline V gene encodes CDR1 DFQATT and CDR2 SNEGSKA (reference sequence). Trimming stripped 0 bases from V and 6 bases from J, with 15 bases between. The CDR3 has 14 amino acids. The CDR3 DNA reads TGCAGTGCTAGAGATCAGGCCAGGGGTCCCGAGCAGTACTTC. Protein product: CSARDQARGPEQYF.

This clonotype was recorded at least ten times. The chain carries TRBV11-2 and TRBJ2-3; D could derive from TRBD1 or TRBD2 (6 bases each). In germline, CDR1 is SGHAT, CDR2 FQNNGV. This CDR3 is built from 13 residues. V was pared by 6 bases and J by 6 bases, with 13 bases between. The CDR3 sequence is CASSLGGWDTQYF. As DNA, the CDR3 is TGTGCCAGCAGTTTGGGGGGCTGGGATACGCAGTATTTT.

The chain recombines TRBV7-9 with TRBJ1-4; D gene uncertain. There are 13 residues in the CDR3. Germline V lookup: CDR1 SEHNR, CDR2 FQNEAQ (reference sequence). The ends were cut back, 1 base at V and 8 bases at J, with 8 bases in the middle. The CDR3 loop reads CASSLVRTEKLFF. Here the CDR3 DNA reads TGTGCCAGCAGCTTAGTCAGGACCGAAAAACTGTTTTTT. Looking up the rest from reference TRBV7-9 and TRBJ1-4 gives the full variable domain: DTGVSQNPRHKITKRGQNVTFRCDPISEHNRLYWYRQTLGQGPEFLTYFQNEAQLEKSRLLSDRFSAERPKGSFSTLEIQRTEQGDSAMYLCASSLVRTEKLFFGSGTQLSVL.

There are a few counts of this clonotype. The rearrangement joins TRBV12-3 or TRBV12-4 to TRBJ2-2; maybe TRBD1 (5 bases). Trimming stripped 3 bases from V and 6 bases from J, with 14 bases between. This CDR3 spans 15 amino acids. The CDR3 DNA reads TGTGCCAGCAGTTTCTACTCCCAGGGCGCCGGGGAGCTGTTTTTT. Its protein product is CASSFYSQGAGELFF.

CDR3 protein: CASSQDGLRYTEAFF. The CDR3 coding sequence is TGTGCCAGCAGCCAAGATGGTCTCCGGTACACTGAAGCTTTCTTT. The V and J genes are TRBV3-1 and TRBJ1-1; D is ambiguous. Germline V gene data show CDR1 as LGHDT and CDR2 as YNNKEL (reference sequence). The CDR3 length is 15 residues. V lost 0 bases and J 3 bases, leaving 11 bases between the germline ends.

This clonotype was found a few times. This chain joins TRBV6-2 or TRBV6-3 and TRBJ2-5, with D maybe TRBD2 (5 bases). Germline CDR1 reads MNHEY; CDR2 reads SVGEGT. Trimming left V 7 bases short and J 5 bases short, with 17 bases between. CDR3 length: 14 residues. In nucleotides, the CDR3 is TGTGCCAGCAACGCTAGACCGGAGGTGGAGACCCAGTACTTC. Protein sequence: CASNARPEVETQYF.

The table lists this clonotype with a few counts. The chain recombines TRBV2 with TRBJ1-3, with no clear D. This CDR3 has 14 residues. Trimming removed 2 bases from V and 4 bases from J, with 9 bases in between. CDR1 and CDR2 from the germline V gene are SNHLY and FYNNEI. This CDR3 reads CASSENVFGNTIYF. CDR3 bases: TGTGCCAGCAGTGAAAACGTATTCGGAAACACCATATATTTT.

This clonotype turned up a few times. This sequence joins TRBV28 and TRBJ1-1; D gene uncertain. The CDR3 runs to 14 residues. Germline assignment: CDR1 MDHEN and CDR2 SYDVKM. The V end lost 2 bases, the J end lost 0 bases, and 7 bases lay between the germline ends. Here the CDR3 reads CASSLRAVNTEAFF. CDR3 sequence (DNA): TGTGCCAGCAGTTTACGGGCAGTGAACACTGAAGCTTTCTTT.

This clonotype appeared a few times. The chain uses TRBV3-1 and TRBJ1-1; D not resolved. The germline V and J ends were trimmed by 1 base and 3 bases, with 12 bases remaining between them. Germline loops: CDR1 LGHDT, CDR2 YNNKEL (reference sequence). CDR3 length equals 15 residues. The DNA of the CDR3 is TGTGCCAGCAGCCAAGCCCTCTTGAGGGACACTGAAGCTTTCTTT. Residues: CASSQALLRDTEAFF.

The V gene is TRBV4-2, the J gene TRBJ2-2, with 14 bases aligning to TRBD2. CDR3 length: 19 residues. Per the germline V gene, CDR1 is LGHNA and CDR2 is YNFKEQ. The V and J ends lost 5 bases and 4 bases, in that order; junction bases with no gene match: 12. The DNA for the CDR3 is TGTGCCAGCAGCAAGCCGGGACTAGCGGGAGTCACCCGCACCGGGGAGCTGTTTTTT. Translating gives CASSKPGLAGVTRTGELFF.

This clonotype was picked up a small number of times. V and J are TRBV10-3 and TRBJ2-1, with 8 bases matching TRBD2. The trim removed 3 bases at V and 10 bases at J, leaving 5 bases unmatched. The CDR3 is made up of 13 amino acids. The germline CDR1 and CDR2 sequences are ENHRY and SYGVKD. The CDR3: CAISELAEGEQFF. The CDR3 coding sequence is TGTGCCATCAGTGAACTAGCGGAAGGGGAGCAGTTCTTC.

This clonotype has only a few counts. The chain is built from TRBV12-3 or TRBV12-4 and TRBJ2-7, with 7 nucleotides matching TRBD1. V lost 3 bases to trimming and J lost 3 bases; unmatched junction nucleotides: 5. The CDR3 is 14 amino acids. The CDR3 DNA reads as TGTGCCAGCAGTTTGACAGGGCTCCACTACGAGCAGTACTTC. Translated, it gives CASSLTGLHYEQYF.

The chain is built from TRBV20-1 and TRBJ2-7, with D possibly matching TRBD1 (5 bases). V was pared by 6 bases and J by 2 bases, with 14 bases between. The CDR3 has 13 residues. Germline V CDR1 and CDR2: DFQATT, SNEGSKA (reference sequence). Written as DNA, the CDR3 is TGCAGTGCCGCCGACAGTACCCCCTACGAGCAGTACTTC. It specifies CSAADSTPYEQYF.

This clonotype was recorded a few times. The chain is built from TRBV29-1 and TRBJ2-3, with a weak D call TRBD2 (6 bases). V lost 4 bases and J lost 0, with 11 bases in between. Germline V CDR1 and CDR2: SQVTM, ANQGSEA. The CDR3 extends over 14 amino acids. The CDR3: CSVAPGASTDTQYF. DNA of the CDR3: TGCAGCGTTGCTCCGGGAGCCAGCACAGATACGCAGTATTTT.

This clonotype was seen a handful of times. The genes are TRBV7-9 and TRBJ2-7; TRBD2 aligns across 12 bases. Germline V gene lookup returns CDR1 SEHNR and CDR2 FQNEAQ (reference sequence). V shed 5 bases and J 6 bases; nucleotides not matched to a gene: 14. This CDR3 is built from 17 residues. CDR3 coding DNA: TGTGCCAGCAGCCCCCAGGGTCAACTAGCGGGAGGAATCGAGCAGTACTTC. Protein: CASSPQGQLAGGIEQYF.

The gene calls are TRBV10-2 and TRBJ1-2; 10 bases are shared with TRBD1. V lost 3 bases and J lost 6; bases outside the gene matches: 7. The CDR3 runs to 15 residues. CDR1 and CDR2 from the germline V gene are WSHSY and SAAADI. Written as DNA, the CDR3 is TGCGCCAGCAGTGAAACAAGGACAGGGGGTGATGGCTACACCTTC. It is translated as CASSETRTGGDGYTF.

This clonotype occurred a few times. J is TRBJ1-1 and V is TRBV10-3; D ambiguous. Trimming pared 6 bases from V and 8 bases from J, leaving 13 bases between. The CDR3 consists of 12 residues. The germline V gene has CDR1 ENHRY and CDR2 SYGVKD. The CDR3 loop reads CAIRTPETEAFF. As DNA, the CDR3 is TGTGCCATCAGAACCCCGGAGACCGAAGCTTTCTTT.

The rearrangement joins TRBV4-3 to TRBJ1-2; 10 nucleotides line up with TRBD1. CDR3 length: 17 residues. The V gene's germline CDR1 is LGHNA and CDR2 YSLEER. J lost 3 bases, V lost 3 bases, and 10 bases had no gene match. The CDR3 region is CASSHRTGGLLDYGYTF. The CDR3 region has the DNA TGCGCCAGCAGCCATCGGACAGGGGGGCTTCTAGACTATGGCTACACCTTC.

This clonotype has just a few counts. V gene TRBV5-1 combines with J gene TRBJ2-5, with 10 nucleotides matching TRBD2. Trimming cost V 2 bases and J 2 bases; bases outside gene matches: 12. CDR1 SGHRS and CDR2 YFSETQ come from the germline V gene. The CDR3 totals 18 residues. The CDR3 sequence: CASSFGRLAGDGQETQYF. CDR3 coding DNA: TGCGCCAGCAGCTTCGGGCGGCTAGCGGGAGATGGGCAAGAGACCCAGTACTTC. Supplemented by reference TRBV5-1 and TRBJ2-5, the full variable domain reads KAGVTQTPRYLIKTRGQQVTLSCSPISGHRSVSWYQQTPGQGLQFLFEYFSETQRNKGNFPGRFSGRQFSNSRSEMNVSTLELGDSALYLCASSFGRLAGDGQETQYFGPGTRLLVL.

In its sample, this clonotype was seen a few times. The chain uses TRBV7-9 and TRBJ2-3, with D possibly being TRBD2 (5 bases). Germline lookup yields CDR1 SEHNR and CDR2 FQNEAQ (reference sequence). This CDR3 comprises 16 residues. V was clipped by 1 base and J by 0 bases, with 11 bases between them. This CDR3 reads CASSLDGSVSTDTQYF. The CDR3 DNA reads TGTGCCAGCAGCTTAGATGGTAGCGTTAGCACAGATACGCAGTATTTT. Based on the CDR3 plus reference TRBV7-9 and TRBJ2-3, the full variable domain is DTGVSQNPRHKITKRGQNVTFRCDPISEHNRLYWYRQTLGQGPEFLTYFQNEAQLEKSRLLSDRFSAERPKGSFSTLEIQRTEQGDSAMYLCASSLDGSVSTDTQYFGPGTRLTVL.

This clonotype occurred many times. The gene calls are TRBV12-3 or TRBV12-4 and TRBJ1-1; TRBD1 aligns across 7 bases. The length of the CDR3 is 14 residues. V lost 5 bases, J lost 6 bases, and 9 bases stayed unmatched. CDR3 in amino acids: CASSPPGGTAEAFF. CDR3 DNA sequence: TGTGCCAGCAGTCCCCCAGGGGGGACGGCTGAAGCTTTCTTT.

V gene TRBV20-1 combines with J gene TRBJ2-1, with D perhaps TRBD1 (5 bases). The V end was cut by 6 bases, the J end by 3 bases, with 15 bases between. The CDR3 spans 14 residues. CDR1 DFQATT and CDR2 SNEGSKA come from the germline V gene (reference sequence). As DNA, the CDR3 is TGCAGTGCCCACCCTTGGGGCAACTACAATGAGCAGTTCTTC. This gives the protein CSAHPWGNYNEQFF.

This clonotype has just a few counts. The rearrangement links TRBV11-2 to TRBJ1-2; a weak D match, TRBD1 (5 bases). Trimming took off 3 bases at V and 4 bases at J, with 15 bases between the two ends. The CDR3 is 15 amino acids. Germline CDR1 is SGHAT and CDR2 is FQNNGV. CDR3: CASSLGRNGVYGYTF. The CDR3 nucleotides read TGTGCCAGCAGCTTGGGACGGAACGGAGTCTATGGCTACACCTTC.

In its sample, this clonotype was seen a few times. J is TRBJ1-2 and V is TRBV7-9, with D possibly matching TRBD1 (5 bases). The CDR3 is 14 residues long. The V gene's germline CDR1 is SEHNR and CDR2 FQNEAQ (reference sequence). Trimming stripped 0 bases from V and 3 bases from J, with 8 bases between. As DNA, the CDR3 is TGTGCCAGCAGCTTAGCCGGGGGATACTATGGCTACACCTTC. As protein: CASSLAGGYYGYTF.

The rearrangement joins TRBV27 to TRBJ2-2, with D tentatively TRBD1 (6 bases). Germline CDR1 reads MNHEY; CDR2 reads SMNVEV (reference sequence). The CDR3 length is 13 residues. Trimming left V 4 bases short and J 8 bases short, with 11 bases between. CDR3 bases: TGTGCCAGCAGTTGGGGGCCAGGGGGGGAGCTGTTTTTT. Amino acid sequence: CASSWGPGGELFF.